Following are 30 T cell receptor beta chains from one sample sequenced in a study of cytotoxic CD8 clonotypes in ibrutinib-treated CLL (dated by TCRdb to about 2021). The receptor library was made with the immunoSEQ multiplex PCR assay. TCRdb obtained this table from immuneACCESS and retained in-frame rearrangements with V and J assigned. These tables miss some clones; where compared with another copy, unresolved V genes account for less than half of the shortfall, and the remainder is unexplained. Counted in this sample were just over 200,000 clones; over 65% of them appeared once. More than 4.5% of the sample comes from the top ten. According to the study, the label for this sample's time point signals: about a year on ibrutinib. The material sequenced was PBMCs, taken after 12 months of ibrutinib treatment. The receptors were sampled from a human donor with chronic lymphocytic leukemia.

The chain has TRBV19 and TRBJ1-3, with D hard to call. Germline CDR1 LNHDA, CDR2 SQIVND (reference sequence). The CDR3 sequence is 15 residues long. V lost 3 bases to trimming and J lost 4 bases, with 13 bases between them. The CDR3 sequence: CASSILTLVGNTIYF. In DNA, the CDR3 is TGTGCCAGTAGTATTCTGACTCTGGTAGGAAACACCATATATTTT.

The chain is built from TRBV19 and TRBJ2-7; the D gene is possibly TRBD1 (5 bases). Germline CDR1 LNHDA, CDR2 SQIVND (reference sequence). The V gene lost 5 bases and the J gene lost 5 bases, with 13 bases spanning the gap. The CDR3 has 13 residues. CDR3 coding DNA: TGTGCCAGTAGTCTCTACCAGGGCCACGAGCAGTACTTC. As protein: CASSLYQGHEQYF.

The rearrangement uses TRBV9 and TRBJ2-3; D assignment may be TRBD1 or TRBD2 (5 bases each). V lost 0 bases to trimming and J lost 8 bases, with 16 bases between them. This CDR3 contains 15 residues. CDR1 and CDR2 from the germline V gene are SGDLS and YYNGEE. The CDR3 region is CASSVGGAEDGTQYF. The CDR3 region has the DNA TGTGCCAGCAGCGTAGGAGGGGCGGAGGACGGTACGCAGTATTTT.

V is TRBV27 and J is TRBJ2-7; D uncertain. The CDR3 runs to 13 residues. V was trimmed by 2 bases and J by 3 bases, leaving 8 bases between them. Germline CDR1 MNHEY, CDR2 SMNVEV (reference sequence). The CDR3 is CASSLKSSYEQYF. The CDR3 region has the DNA TGTGCCAGCAGTTTAAAATCCAGCTACGAGCAGTACTTC.

This chain links TRBV15 with TRBJ2-1; D not certain. V lost 6 bases to trimming and J lost 8 bases, with 5 bases between them. Germline-derived CDR1 and CDR2 are LNHNV and YYDKDF (reference sequence). This CDR3 has 10 amino acids. The CDR3 sequence is CATRRHEQFF. The DNA for the CDR3 is TGTGCCACCAGGAGGCATGAGCAGTTCTTC.

This clone was found a few times. The J gene is TRBJ1-2, the V gene TRBV30, with 8 nucleotides matching TRBD1. The CDR3 loop spans 15 amino acids. The J segment lost 2 bases and the V segment lost 5 bases, leaving 10 bases of the junction unmatched. Germline V lookup: CDR1 GTSNPN, CDR2 SVGIG (reference sequence). CDR3: CAWGSWTGNNYGYTF. CDR3 DNA sequence: TGTGCCTGGGGTTCCTGGACAGGGAACAACTATGGCTACACCTTC.

The J gene is TRBJ2-1, the V gene TRBV27, with 9 bases identical to TRBD1. The junction had 9 bases not matched to a gene; V was cut back by 2 bases and J by 7 bases. Germline loops: CDR1 MNHEY, CDR2 SMNVEV (reference sequence). The CDR3 is 16 residues long. CDR3 amino acids: CASSLGGGDRVNEQFF. The DNA for the CDR3 is TGTGCCAGCAGTTTAGGCGGCGGGGACAGGGTGAATGAGCAGTTCTTC.

In its sample, this clone was seen once. The V and J genes are TRBV29-1 and TRBJ2-2, with a weak D call TRBD1 (6 bases). Germline V lookup: CDR1 SQVTM, CDR2 ANQGSEA. V gave up 5 bases and J gave up 8 bases, with 12 bases separating them. CDR3 length: 12 residues. The CDR3 is CSVMTGPGELFF. CDR3 coding DNA: TGCAGCGTTATGACAGGTCCGGGGGAGCTGTTTTTT.

The V and J genes are TRBV6-1 and TRBJ2-7; 7 bases align to TRBD1. V lost 5 bases, J lost 0 bases, and 4 bases stayed unmatched. This CDR3 has 14 residues. The germline V gene has CDR1 MNHNS and CDR2 SASEGT. This CDR3 is CASSRDRVSYEQYF. Written as DNA, the CDR3 is TGTGCCAGCAGTCGCGACAGGGTCTCCTACGAGCAGTACTTC.

The chain carries TRBV5-1 and TRBJ1-5; 10 bases match TRBD1. This CDR3 spans 17 amino acids. Germline V gene lookup returns CDR1 SGHRS and CDR2 YFSETQ. V lost 4 bases to trimming and J lost 1 base; unmatched junction nucleotides: 8. DNA for the CDR3: TGCGCCAGCAGCCTGACAGGGGGCGATGACAGCAATCAGCCCCAGCATTTT. Translated, it gives CASSLTGGDDSNQPQHF. Full variable domain (missing parts from reference TRBV5-1 and TRBJ1-5): KAGVTQTPRYLIKTRGQQVTLSCSPISGHRSVSWYQQTPGQGLQFLFEYFSETQRNKGNFPGRFSGRQFSNSRSEMNVSTLELGDSALYLCASSLTGGDDSNQPQHFGDGTRLSIL.

The CDR3 reads CASSSGLHSYNEQFF. The CDR3 region has the DNA TGTGCCAGCAGCTCGGGCCTCCACTCCTACAATGAGCAGTTCTTC. The chain joins TRBV11-2 to TRBJ2-1; D gene ambiguous. In germline, CDR1 is SGHAT, CDR2 FQNNGV. The CDR3 consists of 15 residues. Trimming left V 4 bases short and J 0 bases short, with 10 bases between.

The J gene is TRBJ1-1, the V gene TRBV12-5; D remains ambiguous. Germline assignment: CDR1 LGHNT and CDR2 FRNRAP. V shed 4 bases and J shed 0 bases, with 6 bases lying between them. CDR3 length: 13 residues. As DNA, the CDR3 is TGTGCTAGTGGTTCGGTGATGAACACTGAAGCTTTCTTT. Protein product: CASGSVMNTEAFF.

This clone was seen a few times. The chain has TRBV19 and TRBJ1-4, with 7 bases lining up with TRBD1. The CDR3 length is 17 residues. Germline trimming cut 5 bases from V and 0 bases from J; bases unmatched to any gene: 9. CDR1 is LNHDA, CDR2 SQIVND, per germline (reference sequence). The CDR3 spells CASSRKGTDATNEKLFF. The CDR3 nucleotides read TGTGCCAGTAGTCGTAAGGGGACAGATGCAACTAATGAAAAACTGTTTTTT. Combining the CDR3 with reference TRBV19 and TRBJ1-4 gives the whole variable domain DGGITQSPKYLFRKEGQNVTLSCEQNLNHDAMYWYRQDPGQGLRLIYYSQIVNDFQKGDIAEGYSVSREKKESFPLTVTSAQKNPTAFYLCASSRKGTDATNEKLFFGSGTQLSVL.

This clone was found a few times. V gene TRBV27 combines with J gene TRBJ2-7, with D maybe TRBD2 (6 bases). The germline V and J ends were trimmed by 6 bases and 7 bases, with 13 bases remaining between them. The CDR3 has 12 amino acids. Germline V gives CDR1 MNHEY, CDR2 SMNVEV (reference sequence). CDR3 sequence reads: CASSWEVKEQYF. The CDR3 DNA sequence: TGTGCCAGCAGCTGGGAGGTGAAAGAGCAGTACTTC.

The chain uses TRBV11-2 and TRBJ2-3; D gene unclear. The CDR3 spans 12 residues. V was shortened by 5 bases and J by 2 bases, with 5 bases between the two germline ends. CDR1 SGHAT and CDR2 FQNNGV come from the germline V gene. The CDR3 region is CASSTLTDTQYF. The DNA for the CDR3 is TGTGCCAGCAGCACCCTCACAGATACGCAGTATTTT.

CDR3 sequence: CASSRRDYDSTEAFF. The CDR3 DNA is TGTGCCAGCAGCCGCCGGGATTACGACAGCACTGAAGCTTTCTTT. The chain is built from TRBV4-2 and TRBJ1-1, with D maybe TRBD1 (5 bases). The CDR3 loop spans 15 amino acids. Germline CDR1 is LGHNA and CDR2 is YNFKEQ. Between the trimmed V and J ends, which lost 4 bases and 4 bases, there was a span of 16 bases.

This clone was seen a single time. The gene calls are TRBV5-1 and TRBJ2-7; 7 nucleotides match TRBD1. This CDR3 is built from 14 residues. Trimming removed 4 bases from V and 0 bases from J; junction bases left unmatched: 4. Germline CDR1 reads SGHRS; CDR2 reads YFSETQ. Here the CDR3 DNA reads TGCGCCAGCAGCGATACAGGGGTCTCCTACGAGCAGTACTTC. The encoded protein is CASSDTGVSYEQYF.

This rearrangement joins TRBV9 to TRBJ2-3; D remains unclear. The V end was cut by 0 bases, the J end by 6 bases, with 17 bases between. This CDR3 has 16 residues. Germline CDR1 SGDLS, CDR2 YYNGEE. The CDR3 here is CASSVGREWGQDTQYF. DNA for the CDR3: TGTGCCAGCAGCGTAGGAAGGGAATGGGGTCAGGATACGCAGTATTTT.

This chain links TRBV6-4 with TRBJ2-7; the D call may be TRBD1 or TRBD2 (6 bases each). The CDR3 runs 14 residues. Germline CDR1 reads MRHNA; CDR2 reads SNTAGT. Trimming took 6 bases from V and 4 from J, leaving 16 bases between them. CDR3 protein: CASSDAGQIYEQYF. The CDR3 nucleotides are TGTGCCAGCAGCGATGCGGGACAAATTTACGAGCAGTACTTC.

This clone was observed many times. Different DNA sequences within this sample yield the same CDR3. J is TRBJ1-6 and V is TRBV5-4, with D possibly being TRBD1 (5 bases). Deletions cut 5 bases from V and 6 bases from J, with 12 bases between. CDR1 SGHNT and CDR2 YYREEE come from the germline V gene (reference sequence). The CDR3 is 14 residues long. The CDR3: CASSPGGLNSPLHF. In DNA form, the CDR3 reads TGTGCCAGCAGTCCGGGGGGACTTAATTCACCCCTCCACTTT.

This rearrangement joins TRBV9 to TRBJ2-1; no clear D gene. The CDR3 has 15 residues. The V and J ends lost 0 bases and 3 bases respectively, with 10 bases between them. From germline, CDR1 is SGDLS and CDR2 YYNGEE. The CDR3 region has the DNA TGTGCCAGCAGCGTAGGAACCCTGGGCTACAATGAGCAGTTCTTC. It specifies CASSVGTLGYNEQFF. Full variable domain (outside the CDR3, taken from reference TRBV9 and TRBJ2-1): DSGVTQTPKHLITATGQRVTLRCSPRSGDLSVYWYQQSLDQGLQFLIQYYNGEERAKGNILERFSAQQFPDLHSELNLSSLELGDSALYFCASSVGTLGYNEQFFGPGTRLTVL.

The V call is TRBV14, the J call TRBJ1-2; unclear D gene. Trimming took off 4 bases at V and 4 bases at J, with 10 bases between the two ends. Germline lookup yields CDR1 SGHDN and CDR2 FVKESK. The CDR3 is 13 residues long. The CDR3 loop reads CASSLRRGYGYTF. For the CDR3, the DNA is TGTGCCAGCAGCCTGCGGAGAGGCTATGGCTACACCTTC.

The chain recombines TRBV19 with TRBJ2-6; TRBD1 matches at 12 bases. The CDR3 sequence is 17 residues long. With V trimmed by 4 bases and J by 2 bases, 3 bases remained unmatched. Germline V lookup: CDR1 LNHDA, CDR2 SQIVND (reference sequence). Here the CDR3 DNA reads TGTGCCAGTAGTAGGGACAGGGGGCCAGCTGGGGCCAACGTCCTGACTTTC. Its protein product is CASSRDRGPAGANVLTF. The full variable domain, rest sourced from reference TRBV19 and TRBJ2-6, is DGGITQSPKYLFRKEGQNVTLSCEQNLNHDAMYWYRQDPGQGLRLIYYSQIVNDFQKGDIAEGYSVSREKKESFPLTVTSAQKNPTAFYLCASSRDRGPAGANVLTFGAGSRLTVL.

This chain uses TRBV30 with TRBJ1-2, with unresolved D. This CDR3 is 11 amino acids long. Deletions cut 7 bases from V and 8 bases from J, with 14 bases between. Germline CDR1 and CDR2: GTSNPN and SVGIG (reference sequence). The CDR3 bases are TGTGCCTCCCAGTTGGGCTGGGGCTACACCTTC. Amino acids: CASQLGWGYTF.

V gene TRBV18 combines with J gene TRBJ1-6; D unresolved. The V end was cut by 3 bases, the J end by 11 bases, with 17 bases between. The CDR3 is made up of 15 amino acids. Per the germline V gene, CDR1 is KGHSH and CDR2 is LQKENI. The CDR3 is CASSPDLPTVAPLHF. The CDR3 DNA sequence: TGTGCCAGCTCACCGGACCTTCCGACCGTGGCACCCCTCCACTTT.

V and J are TRBV6-5 and TRBJ2-7; 10 nucleotides match TRBD2. The V segment lost 8 bases and the J segment 5 bases; nucleotides outside the gene matches: 9. This CDR3 contains 14 residues. Germline loops: CDR1 MNHEY, CDR2 SVGAGI. CDR3 nucleotides: TGTGCCAGCCGTTCCAGGACTAGCGGCGACGAGCAGTACTTC. Translating gives CASRSRTSGDEQYF.

This clone was detected only a few times. This sequence joins TRBV10-2 and TRBJ1-2; TRBD1 agrees at 8 bases. V lost 6 bases, J lost 4 bases, and 13 bases stayed unmatched. From germline, CDR1 is WSHSY and CDR2 SAAADI. The CDR3 covers 16 residues. Written as DNA, the CDR3 is TGCGCCAGCAGCCAAGGGGGGCCAGGGGGCGGCTATGGCTACACCTTC. It encodes CASSQGGPGGGYGYTF.

The V call is TRBV27, the J call TRBJ1-1; D not resolved. CDR3 length equals 13 residues. V was clipped by 5 bases and J by 0 bases, with 7 bases between them. Germline CDR1 and CDR2: MNHEY and SMNVEV (reference sequence). CDR3 loop: CASSPTLNTEAFF. As DNA, the CDR3 is TGTGCCAGCAGTCCAACTTTGAACACTGAAGCTTTCTTT.

This chain uses TRBV5-6 with TRBJ1-3; a possible D gene is TRBD1 (5 bases). This CDR3 spans 15 amino acids. Germline V lookup: CDR1 SGHDT, CDR2 YYEEEE. Trimming pared 2 bases from V and 2 bases from J, leaving 11 bases between. The CDR3 coding sequence is TGTGCCAGCAGCTTTCCAGGGTCCGCTGGAAACACCATATATTTT. Translating it yields CASSFPGSAGNTIYF.

The gene calls are TRBV4-2 and TRBJ2-1; tentatively, D is TRBD2 (7 bases). This CDR3 comprises 17 residues. Germline V gene sequence: CDR1 LGHNA, CDR2 YNFKEQ. With 2 bases removed from V and 0 bases from J, the gap between germline ends came to 14 bases. CDR3 region: CASSQQGGAVSYNEQFF. Here the CDR3 DNA reads TGTGCCAGCAGCCAACAAGGGGGGGCAGTCTCCTACAATGAGCAGTTCTTC.